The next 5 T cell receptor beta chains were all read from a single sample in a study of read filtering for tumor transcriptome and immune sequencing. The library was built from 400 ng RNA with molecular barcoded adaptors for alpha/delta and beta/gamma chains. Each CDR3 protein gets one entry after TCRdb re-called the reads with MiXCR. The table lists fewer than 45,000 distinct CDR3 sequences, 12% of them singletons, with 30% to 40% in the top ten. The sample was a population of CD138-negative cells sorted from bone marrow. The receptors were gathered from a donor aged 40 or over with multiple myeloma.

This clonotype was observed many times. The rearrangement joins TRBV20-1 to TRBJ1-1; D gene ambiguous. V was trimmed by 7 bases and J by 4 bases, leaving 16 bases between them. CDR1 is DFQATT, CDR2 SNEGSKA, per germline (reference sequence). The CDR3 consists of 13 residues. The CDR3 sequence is CSVQDTDFTEAFF. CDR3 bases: TGCAGTGTTCAAGACACCGACTTCACTGAAGCTTTCTTT.

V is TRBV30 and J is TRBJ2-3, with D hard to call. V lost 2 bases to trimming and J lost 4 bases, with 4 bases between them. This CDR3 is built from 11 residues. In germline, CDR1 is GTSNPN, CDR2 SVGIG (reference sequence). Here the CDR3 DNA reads TGTGCCTGGAGTAGTCCAGATACGCAGTATTTT. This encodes CAWSSPDTQYF.

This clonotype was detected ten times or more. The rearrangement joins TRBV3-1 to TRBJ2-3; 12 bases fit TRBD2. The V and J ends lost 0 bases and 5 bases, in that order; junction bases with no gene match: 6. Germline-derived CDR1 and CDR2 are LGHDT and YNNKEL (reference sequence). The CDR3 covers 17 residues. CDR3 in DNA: TGTGCCAGCAGCCAAGATAAACTAGCGGGGGGTGGAGATACGCAGTATTTT. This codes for CASSQDKLAGGGDTQYF.

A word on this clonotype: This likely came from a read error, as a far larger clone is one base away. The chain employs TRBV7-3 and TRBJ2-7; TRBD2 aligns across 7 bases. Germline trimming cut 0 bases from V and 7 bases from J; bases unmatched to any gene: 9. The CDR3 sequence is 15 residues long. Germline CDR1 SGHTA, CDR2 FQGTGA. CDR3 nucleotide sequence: TGTGCCAGCAGCTTAACCAGCGGGATCAACAATGAGCAGTACTTC. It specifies CASSLTSGINNEQYF.

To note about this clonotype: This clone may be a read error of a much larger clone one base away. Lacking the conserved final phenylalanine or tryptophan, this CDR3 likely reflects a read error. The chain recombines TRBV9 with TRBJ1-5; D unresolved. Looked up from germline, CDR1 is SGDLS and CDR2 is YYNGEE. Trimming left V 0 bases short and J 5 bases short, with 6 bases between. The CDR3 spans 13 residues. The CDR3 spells CASSVGSDQPQHL. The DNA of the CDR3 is TGTGCCAGCAGCGTAGGCAGCGATCAGCCCCAGCATCTT.